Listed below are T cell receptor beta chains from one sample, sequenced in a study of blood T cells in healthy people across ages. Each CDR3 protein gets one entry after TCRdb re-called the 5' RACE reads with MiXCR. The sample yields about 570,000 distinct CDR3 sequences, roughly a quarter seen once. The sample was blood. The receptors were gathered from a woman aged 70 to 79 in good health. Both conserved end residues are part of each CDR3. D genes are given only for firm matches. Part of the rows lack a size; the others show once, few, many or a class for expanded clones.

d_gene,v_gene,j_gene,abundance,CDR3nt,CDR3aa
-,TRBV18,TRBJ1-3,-,TGTGCCAGCTCACCCCATCCCATGGGCTCTGGAAACACCATATATTTT,CASSPHPMGSGNTIYF
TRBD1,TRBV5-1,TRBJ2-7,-,TGCGCCAGCAGCGGGGGACAGTTGATGGGCGAGCAGTACTTC,CASSGGQLMGEQYF
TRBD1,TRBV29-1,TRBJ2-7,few,TGCAGCGTAGCCGAGAGACAGGGGTTCACCTACGAGCAGTACTTC,CSVAERQGFTYEQYF
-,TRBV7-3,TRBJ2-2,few,TGTGCCAGCAGCTTCCCTAGGAGCACCGGGGAGCTGTTTTTT,CASSFPRSTGELFF
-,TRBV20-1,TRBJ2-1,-,TGCAGTGCTAGAGGTCAGGGAGGGGGTAGGGGGAATGAGCAGTTCTTC,CSARGQGGGRGNEQFF
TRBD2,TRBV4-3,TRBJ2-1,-,TGCGCCGGCAGCCAACAACTAGCGGGGGGCCACAATGAGCAGTTCTTC,CAGSQQLAGGHNEQFF
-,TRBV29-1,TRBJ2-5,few,TGCAGCGTGAGGGGAGGAGACCAAGAGACCCAGTACTTC,CSVRGGDQETQYF
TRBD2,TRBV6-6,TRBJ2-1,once,TGTGCCAGCAGTTACCTACTAGCGGGAAACGCCGATGAGCAGTTCTTC,CASSYLLAGNADEQFF
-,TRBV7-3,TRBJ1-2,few,TGTGCCAGCAGCTTCAGCGAGTCGCGTGGCTACACCTTC,CASSFSESRGYTF
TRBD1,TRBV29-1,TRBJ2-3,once,TGCAGCGTTGAAGGCGGACAGGGGGCACGAGATACGCAGTATTTT,CSVEGGQGARDTQYF
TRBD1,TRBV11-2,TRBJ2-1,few,TGTGCCAGCAGCCCGCGGGGTTGGACAGGGAGGAACAATGAGCAGTTCTTC,CASSPRGWTGRNNEQFF
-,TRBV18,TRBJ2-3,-,TGTGCCAGCTCACCAAAATCAGAGGCAGATACGCAGTATTTT,CASSPKSEADTQYF
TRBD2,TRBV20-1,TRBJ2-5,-,TGCAGTGCGACAGGTGCTAGCGGGGGCCAAGAGACCCAGTACTTC,CSATGASGGQETQYF
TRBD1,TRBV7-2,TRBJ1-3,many,TGTGCCAGCAGCCTCCTCTCTACAGGGGCTGGAAACACCATATATTTT,CASSLLSTGAGNTIYF
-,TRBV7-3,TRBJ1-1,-,TGTGCCAGCAGCTCAGGAGGGACACTATACTTT,CASSSGGTLYF
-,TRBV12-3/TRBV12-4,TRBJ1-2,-,TGTGCCAGCAGTCTCGGGAGGTGGTATGGCTACACCTTC,CASSLGRWYGYTF
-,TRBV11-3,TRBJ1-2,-,TGTGCCAGCAGCTATGACAGTTTGGCTAACTATGGCTACACCTTC,CASSYDSLANYGYTF
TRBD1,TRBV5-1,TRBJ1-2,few,TGCGCCAGCAGCCCCTCCGGACAGGGGGCTTCCTATGGCTACACCTTC,CASSPSGQGASYGYTF
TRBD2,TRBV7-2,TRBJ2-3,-,TGTGCCAGCAGCTTATTTTTGACTAGCGGGCCGCAGAATACGCAGTATTTT,CASSLFLTSGPQNTQYF
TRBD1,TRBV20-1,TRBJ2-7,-,TGCAGTGCTAGAGGACGTGACAGGGTATGGGGTCGGGACGAGCAGTACTTC,CSARGRDRVWGRDEQYF
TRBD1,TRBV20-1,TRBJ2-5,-,TGCAGTGCTAGAGATCGCCAGGGGGCGGTCCAAGAGACCCAGTACTTC,CSARDRQGAVQETQYF
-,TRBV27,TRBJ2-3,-,TGTGCCAGCAGTTTATCATGGGGCGTGGGTACGCAGTATTTT,CASSLSWGVGTQYF
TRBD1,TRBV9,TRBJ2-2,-,TGTGCCAGCAGCGTAACCTCCGGGACAGGGAAGGCCGGGGAGCTGTTTTTT,CASSVTSGTGKAGELFF
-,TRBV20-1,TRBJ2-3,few,TGCAGTGCAAGGGCGCTAGCCTACACAGATACGCAGTATTTT,CSARALAYTDTQYF
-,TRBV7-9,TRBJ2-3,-,TGTGCCAGCAGCTTGGATGAGAGGCAAGATACGCAGTATTTT,CASSLDERQDTQYF
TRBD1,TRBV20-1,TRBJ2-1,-,TGCAGTGCTAGGGACAGGGAGTACAATGAGCAGTTCTTC,CSARDREYNEQFF
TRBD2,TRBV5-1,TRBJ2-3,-,TGCGCCAGCAGTTCTCCCGAGCGGGGGGATACGCAGTATTTT,CASSSPERGDTQYF
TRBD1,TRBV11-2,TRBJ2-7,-,TGTGCCAGCAGCTTAGTCAACAGGGGCCCACTCTACGAGCAGTACTTC,CASSLVNRGPLYEQYF
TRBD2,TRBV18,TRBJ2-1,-,TGTGCCAGCTCACCACCTAGCGGGGGGGACTACAATGAGCAGTTCTTC,CASSPPSGGDYNEQFF
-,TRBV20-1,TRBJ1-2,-,TGCAGTGCTAGCTCAGGGCTCCCCTATGGCTACACCTTC,CSASSGLPYGYTF
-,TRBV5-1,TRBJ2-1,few,TGCGCCAGCAGCTTGGGGGACGAGAGATACAATGAGCAGTTCTTC,CASSLGDERYNEQFF
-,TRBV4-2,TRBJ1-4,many,-,CASSQSTHGWGEYFGDEKLFF
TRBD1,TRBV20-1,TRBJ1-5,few,TGCAGTGCGGCAGGGGGCTGGGGCAATCAGCCCCAGCATTTT,CSAAGGWGNQPQHF
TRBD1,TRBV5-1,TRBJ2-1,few,TGCGCCAGCAGCTCGGGCCCTGACAGGGGATCCTACAATGAGCAGTTCTTC,CASSSGPDRGSYNEQFF